This TCR beta chain was captured by sequencing in a study of T cell clones after liver transplantation. Study overall: Immunosuppression withdrawal was tried within 2 years after liver transplantation in this trial. TCRbeta sequencing after a pre-transplant mixed lymphocyte reaction identified graft-donor-reactive clones, later tracked in post-transplant blood.

The method was immunoSEQ multiplex PCR; TCRdb's version includes in-frame clones alone and lacks a portion of them. This sample yields 15,000 to 20,000 clones, of which 80% are seen a single time; 35% to 40% belongs to the top ten. V was cut by 4 bases and J by 4 bases, with 4 bases left in between. Germline-derived CDR1 and CDR2 are SGHVS and FQNEAQ. This CDR3 spans 12 amino acids. The sequencing here drew on CD8+ T cells from blood, taken roughly 50 months after liver transplant. The receptor was derived from a human patient who received a liver transplant. The graft donor may have contributed some T cells. The chain combines TRBV7-8 with TRBJ2-2; D remains unclear. The CDR3 DNA reads TGTGCCAGCAGCTATTTCACCGGGGAGCTGTTTTTT. Its translation: CASSYFTGELFF.